Shown below are 28 T cell receptor beta chains from a single sample sequenced in a study of CD4 T cells in relation to SARS-CoV-2 and coronaviruses. Unexposed donor CD4+ T cells date from 2011-2018, before the COVID-19 pandemic. Using immunoSEQ multiplex PCR, the repertoire was profiled, and TCRdb retains in-frame clones only, with some absent. In the table there are around 69,000 clones, approximately 94% of which are singletons. Material for sequencing was naive CD4+ T cells from PBMCs. As to subset: naive CD4+ T cells isolated by negative enrichment. The receptors originated from a human donor in good health.

The rearrangement links TRBV5-4 to TRBJ1-3; the D is unclear. The CDR3 sequence is 16 residues long. V lost 4 bases to trimming and J lost 0 bases, with 14 bases between them. The germline CDR1 and CDR2 sequences are SGHNT and YYREEE (reference sequence). CDR3 in DNA: TGTGCCAGCAGCCGCGAAGGAGTAAGCTCTGGAAACACCATATATTTT. Its translation: CASSREGVSSGNTIYF.

This chain's CDR3 is CASSPSLWVPQHF. The DNA for the CDR3 is TGTGCCAGCAGCCCAAGCCTGTGGGTCCCCCAGCATTTT. This chain joins TRBV11-2 and TRBJ1-5; D not resolved. V dropped 5 bases and J dropped 10 bases, with 15 bases sitting between them. The length of the CDR3 is 13 residues. Germline V gene lookup returns CDR1 SGHAT and CDR2 FQNNGV.

V usage is TRBV6-6 and J usage is TRBJ2-7; no clear D. CDR3 length: 14 residues. V was trimmed by 7 bases and J by 0 bases, leaving 13 bases between them. Germline values: CDR1 MNHNY, CDR2 SVGAGI (reference sequence). CDR3 sequence reads: CASTLGKGSYEQYF. CDR3 DNA: TGTGCCAGCACCCTAGGCAAAGGCTCCTACGAGCAGTACTTC.

The chain carries TRBV7-2 and TRBJ1-3; D is unresolved. CDR1 and CDR2 (germline): SGHTA, FQGNSA. V lost 0 bases and J 0 bases, leaving 6 bases between the germline ends. The CDR3 is 15 residues long. Here the CDR3 reads CASSLAWSSGNTIYF. CDR3 coding DNA: TGTGCCAGCAGCTTAGCATGGAGCTCTGGAAACACCATATATTTT.

The chain links TRBV7-9 to TRBJ1-1; D call uncertain. This CDR3 is built from 14 residues. The germline CDR1 and CDR2 sequences are SEHNR and FQNEAQ (reference sequence). V was pared by 2 bases and J by 4 bases, with 11 bases between. The CDR3 region is CASSLSLAPTEAFF. The CDR3 coding sequence is TGTGCCAGCAGCTTATCGTTGGCTCCCACTGAAGCTTTCTTT.

This chain connects TRBV7-6 to TRBJ2-1; 7 bases align to TRBD2. Looked up from germline, CDR1 is SGHVS and CDR2 is FNYEAQ. Trimming removed 5 bases from V and 7 bases from J; junction bases left unmatched: 14. The CDR3 spans 16 residues. CDR3 sequence (DNA): TGTGCCAGCAGCAAACCAGCGGGACCAATGGTGAATGAGCAGTTCTTC. The encoded protein is CASSKPAGPMVNEQFF.

This clone was recorded once. This chain links TRBV2 with TRBJ2-5, with 12 bases that match TRBD2. Germline V gives CDR1 SNHLY, CDR2 FYNNEI. After removal of 2 bases from V and 4 bases from J, the junction contained 5 bases not matched to a gene. The CDR3 runs to 16 residues. CDR3 nucleotides: TGTGCCAGCAGTGAACTAGCGGGGGGGGGAGTAGAGACCCAGTACTTC. This codes for CASSELAGGGVETQYF. The full variable domain, in which reference TRBV2 and TRBJ2-5 provide the parts outside the CDR3, is EPEVTQTPSHQVTQMGQEVILRCVPISNHLYFYWYRQILGQKVEFLVSFYNNEISEKSEIFDDQFSVERPDGSNFTLKIRSTKLEDSAMYFCASSELAGGGVETQYFGPGTRLLVL.

The chain is built from TRBV2 and TRBJ2-7; 9 bases fit TRBD1. J lost 3 bases, V lost 6 bases, and 6 bases had no gene match. The CDR3 has 14 amino acids. Germline CDR1 SNHLY, CDR2 FYNNEI. The CDR3 DNA reads TGTGCCAGCAGACCCGGGACAGGGAACTACGAGCAGTACTTC. It yields the protein CASRPGTGNYEQYF.

The gene calls are TRBV28 and TRBJ1-2; D is perhaps TRBD1 (6 bases). The CDR3 runs to 12 residues. Germline CDR1 and CDR2: MDHEN and SYDVKM. V was cut by 9 bases and J by 4 bases, with 12 bases left in between. As DNA, the CDR3 is TGTGCCAGTGAATTAGGGGGCTATGGCTACACCTTC. Translating it yields CASELGGYGYTF.

V and J are TRBV6-4 and TRBJ2-3; tentative D call: TRBD1 (5 bases). Germline V lookup: CDR1 MRHNA, CDR2 SNTAGT. This CDR3 has 14 amino acids. Trimming took 6 bases from V and 2 from J, leaving 12 bases between them. The CDR3 DNA sequence: TGTGCCAGCAGGAAGGGGCCGAACACAGATACGCAGTATTTT. This translates into CASRKGPNTDTQYF.

This chain joins TRBV6-5 and TRBJ2-7, with 9 bases fitting TRBD1. The germline V gene encodes CDR1 MNHEY and CDR2 SVGAGI. Trimming took 10 bases from V and 4 from J; bases not matched to a gene: 5. The CDR3 sequence is 12 residues long. CDR3 bases: TGTGCCACGAAGGACAGGGGATACGAGCAGTACTTC. Protein: CATKDRGYEQYF.

The chain combines TRBV19 with TRBJ2-7; 8 positions agree with TRBD1. This CDR3 contains 15 residues. Trimming took 5 bases from V and 2 from J; bases not matched to a gene: 8. In germline, CDR1 is LNHDA, CDR2 SQIVND (reference sequence). This CDR3 reads CASSLGAGGPYEQYF. CDR3 sequence (DNA): TGTGCCAGTAGTCTCGGGGCAGGGGGCCCCTACGAGCAGTACTTC.

CDR3 loop: CASCKQGVYYEQYF. The CDR3 DNA is TGTGCCAGCTGCAAACAGGGGGTGTACTACGAGCAGTACTTC. The rearrangement joins TRBV2 to TRBJ2-7, with 8 bases aligning to TRBD1. Trimming removed 8 bases from V and 3 bases from J; junction bases left unmatched: 9. The CDR3 sequence is 14 residues long. In germline, CDR1 is SNHLY, CDR2 FYNNEI.

This clone has only one observation. The J gene is TRBJ2-1, the V gene TRBV27, with a weak D call TRBD2 (6 bases). The CDR3 totals 14 residues. From germline, CDR1 is MNHEY and CDR2 SMNVEV (reference sequence). Deletions cut 7 bases from V and 10 bases from J, with 20 bases between. The CDR3 here is CASNAGTSKGEQFF. For the CDR3, the DNA is TGTGCCAGCAATGCCGGGACTTCCAAAGGAGAGCAGTTCTTC.

The V gene is TRBV7-3, the J gene TRBJ2-1; D unclear. This CDR3 region has 12 residues. Between the trimmed V and J ends, which lost 3 bases and 6 bases, there was a span of 6 bases. The germline V gene has CDR1 SGHTA and CDR2 FQGTGA. CDR3 nucleotides: TGTGCCAGCAGCTTCTACAGCAATGAGCAGTTCTTC. Translation gives CASSFYSNEQFF.

V gene TRBV4-1 combines with J gene TRBJ2-3, with D maybe TRBD2 (6 bases). CDR1 MGHRA and CDR2 YSYEKL come from the germline V gene. V was cut by 0 bases and J by 2 bases, with 9 bases left in between. The CDR3 sequence is 15 residues long. CDR3 amino acids: CASSQEGTYTDTQYF. The CDR3 DNA reads TGCGCCAGCAGCCAAGAGGGGACTTACACAGATACGCAGTATTTT.

This clone came up a few times. The V gene is TRBV19, the J gene TRBJ1-5; maybe TRBD1 (5 bases). CDR1 is LNHDA and CDR2 is SQIVND in the germline V gene (reference sequence). The CDR3 consists of 16 residues. Trimming removed 6 bases from V and 0 bases from J, with 15 bases in between. CDR3 sequence reads: CASSGVGTTSNQPQHF. In DNA, the CDR3 is TGTGCCAGTAGCGGCGTGGGGACCACTAGCAATCAGCCCCAGCATTTT.

This chain links TRBV7-9 with TRBJ1-4; D is possibly TRBD1 (5 bases). There are 15 residues in the CDR3. Between the trimmed V and J ends, which lost 2 bases and 7 bases, there was a span of 14 bases. Germline V lookup: CDR1 SEHNR, CDR2 FQNEAQ (reference sequence). The CDR3 sequence is CASSLSAGLGEKLFF. In DNA form, the CDR3 reads TGTGCCAGCAGCTTATCGGCAGGGTTAGGTGAAAAACTGTTTTTT.

This chain uses TRBV24-1 with TRBJ1-2; the match to TRBD1 covers 10 bases. Germline CDR1 reads KGHDR; CDR2 reads SFDVKD. CDR3 length: 16 amino acids. V shed 2 bases, J shed 7 bases, and the junction held 9 bases outside the gene matches. The CDR3 protein is CATSDSPTGGAGGYTF. The DNA for the CDR3 is TGTGCCACCAGTGATTCCCCGACAGGGGGCGCGGGTGGCTACACCTTC.

The rearrangement uses TRBV7-2 and TRBJ2-1; 8 bases are a match to TRBD2. V was pared by 3 bases and J by 2 bases, with 9 bases of the junction left unmatched. This CDR3 spans 17 amino acids. CDR1 is SGHTA and CDR2 is FQGNSA in the germline V gene. CDR3 sequence reads: CASSFPGGPVPYNEQFF. The CDR3 DNA follows: TGTGCCAGCAGCTTCCCGGGAGGGCCAGTTCCCTACAATGAGCAGTTCTTC.

This chain links TRBV4-2 with TRBJ2-3; no clear D. Germline V lookup: CDR1 LGHNA, CDR2 YNFKEQ. The CDR3 runs 12 residues. V was shortened by 2 bases and J by 4 bases, with 4 bases between the two germline ends. CDR3 bases: TGTGCCAGCAGCCAACCCCCAGATACGCAGTATTTT. Its translation is CASSQPPDTQYF.

The gene calls are TRBV5-1 and TRBJ2-5; 7 bases map to TRBD1. J gave up 2 bases and V 3 bases, and 4 bases lay outside the gene matches. Per germline, CDR1 SGHRS and CDR2 YFSETQ. This CDR3 comprises 14 residues. The CDR3 reads CASSSGQIQETQYF. The CDR3 DNA sequence: TGCGCCAGCAGCTCGGGACAGATACAAGAGACCCAGTACTTC.

This chain uses TRBV4-1 with TRBJ2-1, with 7 bases aligning to TRBD2. Germline V gives CDR1 MGHRA, CDR2 YSYEKL. V was clipped by 4 bases and J by 6 bases; unmatched bases: 9. The CDR3 sequence is 15 residues long. Here the CDR3 reads CASSPREGRANEQFF. The CDR3, as DNA: TGCGCCAGCAGCCCCAGGGAGGGGAGGGCCAATGAGCAGTTCTTC.

The chain joins TRBV19 to TRBJ2-1; 9 positions match TRBD1. There are 16 residues in the CDR3. Germline-derived CDR1 and CDR2 are LNHDA and SQIVND (reference sequence). Trimming took 1 base from V and 10 from J; bases not matched to a gene: 11. In nucleotides, the CDR3 is TGTGCCAGTAGTATAGCCTTACAGGGGGCCTTGAAGGAGCAGTTCTTC. Translating it yields CASSIALQGALKEQFF.

The chain is built from TRBV30 and TRBJ2-6, with 7 positions matching TRBD1. The CDR3 sequence is 14 residues long. The germline gives CDR1 GTSNPN, CDR2 SVGIG (reference sequence). V lost 5 bases to trimming and J lost 2 bases; unmatched junction nucleotides: 3. CDR3 amino acids: CAWATGAGANVLTF. In DNA form, the CDR3 reads TGTGCCTGGGCTACAGGGGCTGGGGCCAACGTCCTGACTTTC.

This clone was observed a single time. V gene TRBV28 combines with J gene TRBJ2-1, with D possibly matching TRBD1 (6 bases). Germline values: CDR1 MDHEN, CDR2 SYDVKM. The germline V and J ends were trimmed by 4 bases and 10 bases, with 20 bases remaining between them. CDR3 size: 15 residues. CDR3 nucleotides: TGTGCCAGCAGTTCGGACGGGACAATAACCGGGGAGCAGTTCTTC. This codes for CASSSDGTITGEQFF. Combining the CDR3 with reference TRBV28 and TRBJ2-1 gives the whole variable domain DVKVTQSSRYLVKRTGEKVFLECVQDMDHENMFWYRQDPGLGLRLIYFSYDVKMKEKGDIPEGYSVSREKKERFSLILESASTNQTSMYLCASSSDGTITGEQFFGPGTRLTVL.

The chain is built from TRBV2 and TRBJ2-2; 7 nucleotides align to TRBD1. Losses at the gene ends were 7 bases for V and 4 bases for J; bases not matched to a gene: 6. CDR1 is SNHLY and CDR2 is FYNNEI in the germline V gene. This CDR3 is built from 14 residues. This CDR3 is CASIWSGGTGELFF. The CDR3 DNA sequence: TGTGCCAGCATCTGGTCAGGGGGCACCGGGGAGCTGTTTTTT.

The sample holds a few counts of this clone. The chain uses TRBV27 and TRBJ2-1, with a weak D call TRBD1 (6 bases). Germline loops: CDR1 MNHEY, CDR2 SMNVEV (reference sequence). This CDR3 spans 14 amino acids. V gave up 4 bases and J gave up 7 bases, with 14 bases separating them. The CDR3 bases are TGTGCCAGCAGTTGGGCAGGGGCGCCGAATGAGCAGTTCTTC. It is translated as CASSWAGAPNEQFF.